Below, 32 T cell receptor beta chains from the same sample are listed, as sequenced in a study of shared clonotypes between healthy human individuals. The method was immunoSEQ multiplex PCR; TCRdb's version includes in-frame clones alone and lacks a portion of them. In the table there are over 2 million clones, under 95% of which are singletons. The sequencing input was naive CD4+ T cells from PBMCs. Stated subset: CD45RA+ positively selected. The receptors come from a young man in good health. Some clones in this sample may be carry-over from other donors' samples.

Notes on this clone: Other DNA sequences from this sample encode an identical CDR3 as well. V usage is TRBV18 and J usage is TRBJ2-3; no clear D gene. V shed 3 bases and J shed 5 bases, with 3 bases lying between them. The CDR3 has 11 amino acids. The germline gives CDR1 KGHSH, CDR2 LQKENI. CDR3 protein: CASSPQDTQYF. Written as DNA, the CDR3 is TGTGCCAGCTCACCCCAAGATACGCAGTATTTT.

In its sample, this clone was seen once. The rearrangement links TRBV5-4 to TRBJ2-5, with D unresolved. CDR3 length equals 13 residues. V was trimmed by 0 bases and J by 9 bases, leaving 12 bases between them. Germline assignment: CDR1 SGHNT and CDR2 YYREEE (reference sequence). CDR3 region: CASSLGPPGPQYF. CDR3 DNA sequence: TGTGCCAGCAGCTTGGGACCCCCTGGGCCCCAGTACTTC.

The genes are TRBV6-5 and TRBJ2-7, with 9 bases aligning to TRBD2. With V trimmed by 0 bases and J by 3 bases, 3 bases remained unmatched. The CDR3 runs 15 residues. CDR1 and CDR2 from the germline V gene are MNHEY and SVGAGI. CDR3 sequence (DNA): TGTGCCAGCAGTTACTCGACTAGCGGACACTACGAGCAGTACTTC. Residues: CASSYSTSGHYEQYF.

This chain connects TRBV6-1 to TRBJ2-1; 10 nucleotides match TRBD2. Germline CDR1 and CDR2: MNHNS and SASEGT. CDR3 length: 18 amino acids. Unmatched junction bases numbered 14, after V lost 1 base and J lost 8 bases. DNA for the CDR3: TGTGCCAGCAGTGAAGTGAATGTATGGAGCGGGAGGGATGATGAGCAGTTCTTC. Protein sequence: CASSEVNVWSGRDDEQFF.

V gene TRBV6-5 combines with J gene TRBJ2-6; D is unclear. This CDR3 contains 15 residues. CDR1 is MNHEY, CDR2 SVGAGI, per germline. The V gene lost 0 bases and the J gene lost 0 bases, with 3 bases spanning the gap. CDR3 DNA sequence: TGTGCCAGCAGTTACTCTAACTCTGGGGCCAACGTCCTGACTTTC. It encodes CASSYSNSGANVLTF.

In this sample, this clone turned up a few times. The V and J genes are TRBV30 and TRBJ1-1; possibly TRBD1 for D (5 bases). Trimming pared 3 bases from V and 4 bases from J, leaving 18 bases between. Germline V gives CDR1 GTSNPN, CDR2 SVGIG (reference sequence). The CDR3 extends over 15 amino acids. The CDR3 nucleotides read TGTGCCTGGAGGAGGCAGGGACGTCTCGGCACTGAAGCTTTCTTT. Residues: CAWRRQGRLGTEAFF.

This clone was seen only once. The rearrangement uses TRBV7-2 and TRBJ2-1, with D possibly being TRBD2 (5 bases). The CDR3 is 15 amino acids. Trimming removed 4 bases at V and 4 bases at J, with 14 bases between. Germline V lookup: CDR1 SGHTA, CDR2 FQGNSA. In DNA, the CDR3 is TGTGCCAGCAGCTCCGACGCCCGAGGGTACAATGAGCAGTTCTTC. It yields the protein CASSSDARGYNEQFF.

This clone was observed a single time. The sample carries other DNA sequences with the same CDR3. CDR3 residues: CASSERTSGTDTQYF. The DNA of the CDR3 is TGTGCCAGCAGCGAGAGGACTAGCGGCACAGATACGCAGTATTTT. This chain connects TRBV2 to TRBJ2-3; 9 bases line up with TRBD2. The length of the CDR3 is 15 residues. After removal of 6 bases from V and 1 base from J, the junction contained 5 bases not matched to a gene. CDR1 is SNHLY and CDR2 is FYNNEI in the germline V gene.

V gene TRBV10-3 combines with J gene TRBJ1-2; D gene unclear. V was pared by 4 bases and J by 0 bases, with 6 bases between. Germline V gene lookup returns CDR1 ENHRY and CDR2 SYGVKD. The CDR3 is made up of 13 amino acids. This CDR3 is CAISGTTNYGYTF. The CDR3 region has the DNA TGTGCCATCAGTGGTACTACTAACTATGGCTACACCTTC.

The CDR3 loop is CASMKEGAYGYGYTF. CDR3 nucleotides: TGTGCCAGCATGAAGGAAGGAGCTTATGGCTATGGCTACACCTTC. The chain has TRBV2 and TRBJ1-2; D is ambiguous. Germline V gene lookup returns CDR1 SNHLY and CDR2 FYNNEI. V was shortened by 7 bases and J by 4 bases, with 19 bases between the two germline ends. The CDR3 consists of 15 residues.

The chain combines TRBV19 with TRBJ1-3, with D uncertain. Trimming removed 5 bases from V and 7 bases from J, with 9 bases in between. This CDR3 is 12 amino acids long. CDR1 LNHDA and CDR2 SQIVND come from the germline V gene (reference sequence). The DNA of the CDR3 is TGTGCCAGTAGTTCGACCAGGAACACCATATATTTT. It is translated as CASSSTRNTIYF.

The J gene is TRBJ2-1, the V gene TRBV4-3; the D is unclear. The V gene's germline CDR1 is LGHNA and CDR2 YSLEER. The CDR3 sequence is 16 residues long. V was cut by 0 bases and J by 0 bases, with 9 bases left in between. The CDR3 reads CASSQDGASSYNEQFF. Written as DNA, the CDR3 is TGCGCCAGCAGCCAAGATGGCGCTAGCTCCTACAATGAGCAGTTCTTC.

This sequence joins TRBV2 and TRBJ2-7; D remains unclear. V was trimmed by 4 bases and J by 6 bases, leaving 13 bases between them. The CDR3 consists of 13 residues. The germline V gene encodes CDR1 SNHLY and CDR2 FYNNEI. In DNA, the CDR3 is TGTGCCAGCAGTGGTTTTGCGTCGGGCGAGCAGTACTTC. This encodes CASSGFASGEQYF.

The rearrangement links TRBV11-3 to TRBJ2-2; 10 positions agree with TRBD1. The CDR3 contains 16 residues. J gave up 7 bases and V 5 bases, and 10 bases lay outside the gene matches. Per germline, CDR1 SGHNT and CDR2 YENEEA. CDR3 DNA: TGTGCCAGCAGCGGGGAGACAGGGGGCCTGGGCGGGGAGCTGTTTTTT. It specifies CASSGETGGLGGELFF.

The chain has TRBV4-2 and TRBJ1-1, with D hard to call. Germline V gene lookup returns CDR1 LGHNA and CDR2 YNFKEQ. This CDR3 spans 15 amino acids. With 1 base removed from V and 3 bases from J, the gap between germline ends came to 12 bases. CDR3 DNA sequence: TGTGCCAGCAGCCAAGGTACTCCCGGATACACTGAAGCTTTCTTT. It codes for CASSQGTPGYTEAFF.

This clone was seen a single time. The rearrangement uses TRBV6-5 and TRBJ1-1; unclear D gene. With 6 bases removed from V and 8 bases from J, the gap between germline ends came to 16 bases. The germline V gene has CDR1 MNHEY and CDR2 SVGAGI. CDR3 length: 13 residues. CDR3: CASSPSKGAEAFF. The CDR3 bases are TGTGCCAGCAGCCCATCTAAAGGCGCGGAAGCTTTCTTT.

The chain joins TRBV2 to TRBJ1-5; possible D gene TRBD1, 5 bases. Germline V gene lookup returns CDR1 SNHLY and CDR2 FYNNEI. The CDR3 totals 13 residues. The V end lost 6 bases, the J end lost 7 bases, and 13 bases lay between the germline ends. The CDR3 sequence: CASREGYRQPQHF. Written as DNA, the CDR3 is TGTGCCAGCAGGGAGGGGTACCGCCAGCCCCAGCATTTT.

Written as DNA, the CDR3 is TGTGCCAGCAGCAATAGGGCAGGCCTCTACGAGCAGTACTTC. It translates to CASSNRAGLYEQYF. J is TRBJ2-7 and V is TRBV6-6; D uncertain. Germline CDR1 reads MNHNY; CDR2 reads SVGAGI (reference sequence). CDR3 length equals 14 residues. V was trimmed by 6 bases and J by 3 bases, leaving 15 bases between them.

This rearrangement joins TRBV28 to TRBJ2-5, with 7 nucleotides matching TRBD2. The germline CDR1 and CDR2 sequences are MDHEN and SYDVKM. V lost 8 bases and J lost 3; bases outside the gene matches: 9. CDR3 length equals 14 residues. The CDR3, as DNA: TGTGCCAGCCGCTTGGGGGGGGTGGAAGAGACCCAGTACTTC. It codes for CASRLGGVEETQYF. Together with reference TRBV28 and TRBJ2-5, the CDR3 gives the full variable domain: DVKVTQSSRYLVKRTGEKVFLECVQDMDHENMFWYRQDPGLGLRLIYFSYDVKMKEKGDIPEGYSVSREKKERFSLILESASTNQTSMYLCASRLGGVEETQYFGPGTRLLVL.

The chain has TRBV6-5 and TRBJ1-5; the D gene is possibly TRBD1 (6 bases). CDR1 MNHEY and CDR2 SVGAGI come from the germline V gene. The CDR3 totals 14 residues. The germline V and J ends were trimmed by 4 bases and 1 base, with 8 bases remaining between them. CDR3 bases: TGTGCCAGCAGTTCGGGACACAGCAATCAGCCCCAGCATTTT. Translating it yields CASSSGHSNQPQHF.

This chain links TRBV18 with TRBJ1-1, with TRBD1 matching over 8 bases. With V trimmed by 2 bases and J by 7 bases, 0 bases remained unmatched. Germline CDR1 and CDR2: KGHSH and LQKENI. The CDR3 has 12 residues. The CDR3: CASSPTGGEAFF. For the CDR3, the DNA is TGTGCCAGCTCACCAACAGGGGGTGAAGCTTTCTTT.

In its sample, this clone was seen once. The chain joins TRBV4-1 to TRBJ2-4; D might be TRBD2 (7 bases). The CDR3 runs to 16 residues. Per germline, CDR1 MGHRA and CDR2 YSYEKL. V was shortened by 4 bases and J by 7 bases, with 20 bases between the two germline ends. CDR3 sequence reads: CASSPMGGRLKNIQYF. The CDR3 nucleotides are TGCGCCAGCAGCCCCATGGGGGGGCGCCTGAAGAACATTCAGTACTTC.

The chain carries TRBV7-8 and TRBJ1-1; 7 nucleotides match TRBD1. Per the germline V gene, CDR1 is SGHVS and CDR2 is FQNEAQ. This CDR3 contains 13 residues. Trimming removed 5 bases from V and 4 bases from J; junction bases left unmatched: 4. CDR3 loop: CASSPQGGTEAFF. In DNA, the CDR3 is TGTGCCAGCAGCCCCCAGGGGGGCACTGAAGCTTTCTTT.

The chain links TRBV9 to TRBJ2-4; 15 bases are shared with TRBD2. After removal of 4 bases from V and 8 bases from J, the junction contained 1 base not matched to a gene. CDR1 is SGDLS, CDR2 YYNGEE, per germline. The CDR3 sequence is 14 residues long. DNA of the CDR3: TGTGCCAGCAGCCGGACTAGCGGGAGGGACATTCAGTACTTC. This gives the protein CASSRTSGRDIQYF.

This sequence joins TRBV5-5 and TRBJ1-1; no clear D gene. In germline, CDR1 is SGHKS, CDR2 YYEKEE (reference sequence). V dropped 4 bases and J dropped 1 base, with 14 bases sitting between them. The CDR3 spans 15 residues. This CDR3 reads CASSRDPQRNTEAFF. The DNA of the CDR3 is TGTGCCAGCAGCCGTGACCCACAGCGGAACACTGAAGCTTTCTTT.

V is TRBV6-7 and J is TRBJ2-7, with D maybe TRBD1 (6 bases). TRBV6-7 is given ORF status, its function remaining uncertain. The CDR3 contains 14 residues. Trimming pared 2 bases from V and 4 bases from J, leaving 12 bases between. Written as DNA, the CDR3 is TGTGCCAGCAGTTACAGCCCCGGGACATACGAGCAGTACTTC. Encoded protein: CASSYSPGTYEQYF.

About this clone itself: Other DNA sequences in this sample translate to the same CDR3. V is TRBV5-1 and J is TRBJ2-7, with D unresolved. The V gene lost 1 base and the J gene lost 7 bases, with 6 bases spanning the gap. This CDR3 contains 11 residues. The germline V gene has CDR1 SGHRS and CDR2 YFSETQ. The CDR3 DNA is TGCGCCAGCAGCTTGCAAGGAGAGCAGTACTTC. Translated, it gives CASSLQGEQYF.

The chain employs TRBV12-5 and TRBJ2-2; the match to TRBD1 covers 7 bases. The CDR3 has 16 residues. V was pared by 5 bases and J by 0 bases, with 6 bases of the junction left unmatched. Germline V gives CDR1 LGHNT, CDR2 FRNRAP. The CDR3 DNA is TGTGCTAGTGGTGGTACCGGGACAGCGAACACCGGGGAGCTGTTTTTT. Translated, it gives CASGGTGTANTGELFF.

The gene calls are TRBV18 and TRBJ2-7, with 11 bases that match TRBD1. The junction had 8 bases not matched to a gene; V was cut back by 4 bases and J by 6 bases. Germline CDR1 KGHSH, CDR2 LQKENI. There are 15 residues in the CDR3. For the CDR3, the DNA is TGTGCCAGCTCACAGACCTTCGGGACAGGGGGCGAGCAGTACTTC. It specifies CASSQTFGTGGEQYF.

The chain is built from TRBV28 and TRBJ2-7, with D perhaps TRBD2 (6 bases). The CDR3 totals 14 residues. Trimming took 1 base from V and 1 from J, leaving 8 bases between them. Germline V lookup: CDR1 MDHEN, CDR2 SYDVKM. The CDR3 DNA reads as TGTGCCAGCAGTTTATTGCGGGGATCCTACGAGCAGTACTTC. Translating gives CASSLLRGSYEQYF. The whole variable domain, remainder taken from reference TRBV28 and TRBJ2-7, is DVKVTQSSRYLVKRTGEKVFLECVQDMDHENMFWYRQDPGLGLRLIYFSYDVKMKEKGDIPEGYSVSREKKERFSLILESASTNQTSMYLCASSLLRGSYEQYFGPGTRLTVT.

Worth noting for this clone: The same CDR3 is also encoded by other DNA sequences in this sample. CDR3 region: CASSLVGTGELFF. DNA of the CDR3: TGTGCCAGCAGTTTGGTGGGCACCGGGGAGCTGTTTTTT. The genes are TRBV28 and TRBJ2-2; no clear D. The CDR3 length is 13 residues. Germline V gene data show CDR1 as MDHEN and CDR2 as SYDVKM. Trimming removed 3 bases from V and 4 bases from J, with 6 bases in between.

The chain carries TRBV6-6 and TRBJ1-5; D remains unclear. Trimming took off 10 bases at V and 4 bases at J, with 11 bases between the two ends. The germline gives CDR1 MNHNY, CDR2 SVGAGI (reference sequence). CDR3 size: 12 residues. The CDR3 loop is CATTYLNQPQHF. The CDR3 DNA reads TGTGCCACCACATACCTTAATCAGCCCCAGCATTTT.